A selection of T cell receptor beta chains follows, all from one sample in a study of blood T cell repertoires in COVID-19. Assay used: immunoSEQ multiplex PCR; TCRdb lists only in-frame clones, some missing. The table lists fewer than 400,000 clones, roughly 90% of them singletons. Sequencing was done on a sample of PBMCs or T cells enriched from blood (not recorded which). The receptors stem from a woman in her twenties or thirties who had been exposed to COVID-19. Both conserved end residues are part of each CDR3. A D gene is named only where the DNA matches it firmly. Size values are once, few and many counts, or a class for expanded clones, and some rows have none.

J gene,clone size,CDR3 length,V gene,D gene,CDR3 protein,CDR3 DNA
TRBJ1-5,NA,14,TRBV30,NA,CAWSSGIGNQPQHF,TGTGCCTGGAGTTCGGGGATTGGTAATCAGCCCCAGCATTTT
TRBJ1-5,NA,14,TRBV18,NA,CASSPMGSDQPQHF,TGTGCCAGCTCACCAATGGGGAGCGATCAGCCCCAGCATTTT
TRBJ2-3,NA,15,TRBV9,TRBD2,CASSPGLAGGPAQYF,TGTGCCAGCAGCCCGGGACTAGCGGGGGGGCCTGCGCAGTATTTT
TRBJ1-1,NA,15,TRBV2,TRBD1,CASSTTGRMNTEAFF,TGTGCCAGCAGTACGACAGGGCGGATGAACACTGAAGCTTTCTTT
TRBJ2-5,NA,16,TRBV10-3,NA,CAISLATPREVRTQYF,TGTGCCATCAGCCTAGCAACTCCAAGAGAGGTAAGGACCCAGTACTTC
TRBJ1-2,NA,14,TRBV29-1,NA,CSVEDFGQGLGYTF,TGCAGCGTTGAAGATTTCGGGCAGGGATTAGGCTACACCTTC
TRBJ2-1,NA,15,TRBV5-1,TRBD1,CASSLGQGNHNEQFF,TGCGCCAGCAGCTTGGGACAGGGGAACCACAATGAGCAGTTCTTC
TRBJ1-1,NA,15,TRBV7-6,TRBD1,CASSLKQGRDTEAFF,TGTGCCAGCAGCTTAAAACAGGGGAGAGACACTGAAGCTTTCTTT
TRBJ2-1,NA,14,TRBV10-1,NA,CASSPELSYNEQFF,TGCGCCAGCAGCCCCGAGCTGTCCTACAATGAGCAGTTCTTC
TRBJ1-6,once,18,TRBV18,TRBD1,CASSPRGQGGPYNSPLHF,TGTGCCAGCTCACCAAGGGGACAGGGTGGCCCCTATAATTCACCCCTCCACTTT
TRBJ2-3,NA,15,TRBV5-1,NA,CASSLLGVSTDTQYF,TGCGCCAGCAGCTTGCTGGGAGTCAGCACAGATACGCAGTATTTT
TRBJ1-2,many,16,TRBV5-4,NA,CASSARTRTYNYGYTF,TGTGCCAGCAGCGCTCGGACGAGGACTTACAACTATGGCTACACCTTC
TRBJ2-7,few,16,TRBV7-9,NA,CASRSGAITTSYEQYF,TGTGCCAGCAGATCCGGTGCCATCACCACGTCCTACGAGCAGTACTTC